The text below deals with one T cell receptor beta chain. The antigen is unknown. TCRdb analysed the RT-PCR reads with MiXCR anew, one entry per CDR3 protein. The table lists hundreds of thousands of distinct CDR3 sequences, approximately 11% of them singletons. The V segment lost 1 base and the J segment 5 bases; nucleotides outside the gene matches: 7. Germline V lookup: CDR1 DFQATT, CDR2 SNEGSKA (reference sequence). This CDR3 contains 14 residues. This sample was included in a study of response to subunit inactivated influenza vaccine. Broader study findings: There was a suggestion from the authors that each seasonal influenza vaccination recruits few new T cells.

This clonotype was obtained from a man aged 50 to 59 who received an inactivated influenza vaccine. This rearrangement joins TRBV20-1 to TRBJ1-1; 7 bases line up with TRBD1. Sequenced here: PBMCs from blood, sampled roughly 6 weeks after vaccination. The CDR3 DNA reads as TGCAGTGCTAGAGTTGGGACAGCCGTTACTGAAGCTTTCTTT. Translating gives CSARVGTAVTEAFF.